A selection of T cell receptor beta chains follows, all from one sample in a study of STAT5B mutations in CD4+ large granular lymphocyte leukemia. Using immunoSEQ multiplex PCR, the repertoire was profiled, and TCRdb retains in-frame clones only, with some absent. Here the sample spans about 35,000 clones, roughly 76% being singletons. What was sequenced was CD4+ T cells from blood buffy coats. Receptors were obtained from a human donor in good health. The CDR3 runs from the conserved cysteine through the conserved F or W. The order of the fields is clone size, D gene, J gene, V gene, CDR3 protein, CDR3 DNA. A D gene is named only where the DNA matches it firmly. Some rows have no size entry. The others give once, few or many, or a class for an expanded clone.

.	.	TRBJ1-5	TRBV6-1	CASSEGPGQNQPQHF	TGTGCCAGCAGTGAAGGACCGGGCCAAAATCAGCCCCAGCATTTT
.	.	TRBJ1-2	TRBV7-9	CASSFTVAALETYGYTF	TGTGCCAGCAGCTTCACGGTTGCAGCCCTAGAAACTTATGGCTACACCTTC
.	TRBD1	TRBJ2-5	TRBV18	CASSLKDRERETQYF	TGTGCCAGCTCACTAAAGGACAGGGAGCGGGAGACCCAGTACTTC
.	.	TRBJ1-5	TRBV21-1	CASSSRLNQPQHF	TGTGCCAGCAGCAGCAGGCTCAATCAGCCCCAGCATTTT
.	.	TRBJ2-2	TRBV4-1	CASSQDAPTGELFF	TGCGCCAGCAGCCAAGATGCCCCCACCGGGGAGCTGTTTTTT
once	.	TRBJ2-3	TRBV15	CATSREGESADTQYF	TGTGCCACCAGCAGGGAGGGAGAGTCGGCAGATACGCAGTATTTT
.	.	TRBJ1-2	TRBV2	CASSEEGRSGYGYTF	TGTGCCAGCAGTGAAGAAGGCAGGTCGGGGTATGGCTACACCTTC
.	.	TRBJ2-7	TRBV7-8	CASSRLYEQYF	TGTGCCAGCAGCCGCCTCTACGAGCAGTACTTC
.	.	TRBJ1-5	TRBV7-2	CASSLTQHNQPQHF	TGTGCCAGCAGCTTAACGCAGCACAATCAGCCCCAGCATTTT
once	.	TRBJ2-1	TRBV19	CASSTRVGLYNEQFF	TGTGCCAGTAGTACCCGGGTAGGTTTGTACAATGAGCAGTTCTTC
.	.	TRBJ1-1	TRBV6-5	CASSVVWLNTEAFF	TGTGCCAGCAGCGTTGTGTGGCTGAACACTGAAGCTTTCTTT
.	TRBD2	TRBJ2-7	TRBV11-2	CASSLGGGGAYEQYF	TGTGCCAGCAGCTTAGGGGGTGGGGGGGCCTACGAGCAGTACTTC
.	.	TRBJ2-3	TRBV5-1	CASSPTSSGTDTQYF	TGCGCCAGCAGCCCAACTAGCTCGGGCACAGATACGCAGTATTTT
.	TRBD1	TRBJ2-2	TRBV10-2	CASSPTGGETGELFF	TGCGCCAGCAGTCCCACAGGGGGCGAGACCGGGGAGCTGTTTTTT
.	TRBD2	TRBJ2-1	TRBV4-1	CASSSRTSGGEGVEQFF	TGCGCCAGCAGCTCCAGGACTAGCGGGGGGGAGGGGGTTGAGCAGTTCTTC
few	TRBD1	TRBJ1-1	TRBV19	CASTLGTGQWREAFF	TGTGCCAGTACCCTGGGGACAGGGCAGTGGCGAGAAGCTTTCTTT
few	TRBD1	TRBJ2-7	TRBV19	CASSGQGGEQYF	TGTGCCAGTAGTGGACAGGGAGGAGAGCAGTACTTC
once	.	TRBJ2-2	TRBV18	CASSPLGRGNTGELFF	TGTGCCAGCTCACCCTTGGGACGGGGGAACACCGGGGAGCTGTTTTTT
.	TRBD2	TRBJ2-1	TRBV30	CAWSTGGEQFF	TGTGCCTGGAGTACGGGGGGTGAGCAGTTCTTC
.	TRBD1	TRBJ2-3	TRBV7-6	CASSLAEDRVSTDTQYF	TGTGCCAGCAGCTTAGCGGAAGACAGGGTCAGCACAGATACGCAGTATTTT
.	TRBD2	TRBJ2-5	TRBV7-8	CASSLDLAVQETQYF	TGTGCCAGCAGCTTAGATCTAGCGGTTCAAGAGACCCAGTACTTC
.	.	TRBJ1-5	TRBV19	CASSMTGGNQPQHF	TGTGCCAGTAGTATGACGGGGGGCAATCAGCCCCAGCATTTT
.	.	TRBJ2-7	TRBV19	CASSIQPGGYEQYF	TGTGCCAGTAGTATTCAGCCAGGAGGCTACGAGCAGTACTTC
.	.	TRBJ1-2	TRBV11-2	CASSPQGINYGYTF	TGTGCCAGCAGCCCTCAGGGGATTAACTATGGCTACACCTTC
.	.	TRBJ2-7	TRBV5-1	CASSPGTVYEQYF	TGCGCCAGCAGTCCCGGGACCGTTTACGAGCAGTACTTC
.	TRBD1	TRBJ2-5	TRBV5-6	CASSLLTTGAETQYF	TGTGCCAGCAGCTTGCTTACCACAGGGGCTGAGACCCAGTACTTC
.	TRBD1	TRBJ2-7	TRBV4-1	CASSQVPTGVEQYF	TGCGCCAGCAGCCAAGTTCCGACAGGGGTCGAGCAGTACTTC
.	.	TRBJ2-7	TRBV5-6	CASSTAGTAGHEQYF	TGTGCCAGCAGCACGGCCGGGACCGCCGGGCACGAGCAGTACTTC
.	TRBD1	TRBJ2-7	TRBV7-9	CASSVRDRDDEQYF	TGTGCCAGCAGCGTCCGGGACAGGGACGACGAGCAGTACTTC
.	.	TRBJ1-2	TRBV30	CAWARVVRGANYGYTF	TGTGCCTGGGCGAGGGTCGTACGGGGAGCTAACTATGGCTACACCTTC
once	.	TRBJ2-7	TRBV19	CASSSGLNYEQYF	TGTGCCAGTAGTTCGGGACTTAACTACGAGCAGTACTTC
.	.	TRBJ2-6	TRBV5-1	CASSLGGSSGANVLTF	TGCGCCAGCAGCTTGGGGGGGAGCTCTGGGGCCAACGTCCTGACTTTC
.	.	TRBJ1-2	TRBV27	CASSLKVENYGYTF	TGTGCCAGCAGCCTAAAAGTCGAAAACTATGGCTACACCTTC
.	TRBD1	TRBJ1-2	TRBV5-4	CASSLETGDYGYTF	TGTGCCAGCAGCTTGGAAACAGGGGACTATGGCTACACCTTC